Below are 17 T cell receptor beta chains sequenced from a single sample in a study of T cell responses to AZD1222 COVID-19 vaccine. TCRdb's copy holds only in-frame clones and misses some; the assay was immunoSEQ multiplex PCR. Among 80,000 to 90,000 clones listed, around 90% were seen once. The starting material was peripheral blood, obtained on day 0 of MenACWY control vaccination. These receptors came from an adult in good health.

The chain combines TRBV3-1 (or the pseudogene TRBV3-2) with TRBJ2-5; 7 bases are a match to TRBD2. V shed 1 base, J shed 2 bases, and the junction held 4 bases outside the gene matches. The CDR3 runs to 15 residues. The germline CDR1 and CDR2 sequences are LGHDT and YNNKEL (reference sequence). CDR3 in amino acids: CASSQGPGGQETQYF. The CDR3 nucleotides are TGTGCCAGCAGCCAAGGTCCGGGGGGACAAGAGACCCAGTACTTC.

This chain uses TRBV3-1 (or the pseudogene TRBV3-2) with TRBJ2-7; TRBD1 is a possible D gene (6 bases). Germline CDR1 is LGHDT and CDR2 is YNNKEL (reference sequence). V was shortened by 2 bases and J by 5 bases, with 13 bases between the two germline ends. The CDR3 extends over 14 amino acids. The CDR3 protein is CASSQQGLLNEQYF. The CDR3 DNA follows: TGTGCCAGCAGCCAACAGGGGTTGTTGAACGAGCAGTACTTC.

The rearrangement joins TRBV19 to TRBJ1-5; possible D gene TRBD1, 6 bases. V gave up 7 bases and J gave up 2 bases, with 9 bases separating them. Germline lookup yields CDR1 LNHDA and CDR2 SQIVND (reference sequence). This CDR3 has 13 amino acids. The CDR3, as DNA: TGTGCCAGTACGGACAGCGGCAATCAGCCCCAGCATTTT. Residues: CASTDSGNQPQHF.

This chain connects TRBV7-2 to TRBJ2-7; 8 nucleotides match TRBD1. Unmatched junction bases numbered 13, after V lost 5 bases and J lost 7 bases. CDR3 length equals 15 residues. In germline, CDR1 is SGHTA, CDR2 FQGNSA. This CDR3 reads CASSREGNRGVEQYF. DNA of the CDR3: TGTGCCAGCAGCCGTGAAGGGAACAGGGGGGTAGAGCAGTACTTC.

The chain recombines TRBV14 with TRBJ1-6; D might be TRBD1 (5 bases). The germline CDR1 and CDR2 sequences are SGHDN and FVKESK. V lost 1 base, J lost 8 bases, and 12 bases lay in between. CDR3 length equals 15 residues. CDR3 in DNA: TGTGCCAGCAGCCAAGGGGCTGGGGACCATTCACCCCTCCACTTT. Translated: CASSQGAGDHSPLHF.

This clone appeared once. The chain carries TRBV19 and TRBJ2-3, with D possibly TRBD2 on 5 matching bases. Germline CDR1 reads LNHDA; CDR2 reads SQIVND (reference sequence). The CDR3 is 13 amino acids. Trimming took off 11 bases at V and 2 bases at J, with 14 bases between the two ends. CDR3 bases: TGTGCCGCCAAGCGGTCAGACACAGATACGCAGTATTTT. It translates to CAAKRSDTDTQYF. Complete variable domain (other parts from reference TRBV19 and TRBJ2-3): DGGITQSPKYLFRKEGQNVTLSCEQNLNHDAMYWYRQDPGQGLRLIYYSQIVNDFQKGDIAEGYSVSREKKESFPLTVTSAQKNPTAFYLCAAKRSDTDTQYFGPGTRLTVL.

V gene TRBV7-9 combines with J gene TRBJ1-2; tentatively, D is TRBD1 (5 bases). V lost 3 bases and J lost 6, with 17 bases in between. This CDR3 spans 15 amino acids. The germline gives CDR1 SEHNR, CDR2 FQNEAQ (reference sequence). The CDR3 DNA reads as TGTGCCAGCAGCTTCGGGCTCGGGGGAGTGGATGGCTACACCTTC. Its protein product is CASSFGLGGVDGYTF.

As DNA, the CDR3 is TGTGCCAGCCACATCGCGGGGTTCACAGATACGCAGTATTTT. Translated: CASHIAGFTDTQYF. The chain has TRBV19 and TRBJ2-3; weak D call: TRBD2 (6 bases). The V end lost 9 bases, the J end lost 2 bases, and 15 bases lay between the germline ends. The CDR3 covers 14 residues. Germline loops: CDR1 LNHDA, CDR2 SQIVND (reference sequence).

The rearrangement joins TRBV7-9 to TRBJ1-2; D may be TRBD1 (5 bases). This CDR3 spans 13 amino acids. V was cut by 4 bases and J by 8 bases, with 14 bases left in between. CDR1 and CDR2 (germline): SEHNR, FQNEAQ (reference sequence). The CDR3 here is CASSYPDTLGYTF. The CDR3 DNA reads as TGTGCCAGCAGCTACCCGGACACCCTGGGCTACACCTTC.

This chain joins TRBV6-6 and TRBJ1-6; D not resolved. The CDR3 spans 15 residues. The germline V and J ends were trimmed by 1 base and 6 bases, with 10 bases remaining between them. Germline V lookup: CDR1 MNHNY, CDR2 SVGAGI (reference sequence). This CDR3 reads CASSYFESSNSPLHF. For the CDR3, the DNA is TGTGCCAGCAGTTACTTCGAGTCTTCTAATTCACCCCTCCACTTT.

The rearrangement links TRBV27 to TRBJ1-2, with 7 bases matching TRBD1. Germline V CDR1 and CDR2: MNHEY, SMNVEV (reference sequence). V shed 3 bases, J shed 8 bases, and the junction held 6 bases outside the gene matches. This CDR3 contains 13 residues. CDR3 amino acids: CASSFRDSQGYTF. The DNA of the CDR3 is TGTGCCAGCAGTTTCCGGGACAGCCAAGGCTACACCTTC.

The chain couples TRBV7-8 to TRBJ1-6; 9 nucleotides match TRBD1. CDR1 and CDR2 (germline): SGHVS, FQNEAQ. J was trimmed by 6 bases and V by 5 bases; bases with no gene match: 2. The CDR3 loop spans 14 amino acids. CDR3 region: CASSETGGNSPLHF. DNA of the CDR3: TGTGCCAGCAGCGAGACAGGGGGTAATTCACCCCTCCACTTT.

The V gene is TRBV6-5, the J gene TRBJ2-2; D gene ambiguous. Germline CDR1 and CDR2: MNHEY and SVGAGI. Trimming left V 4 bases short and J 1 base short, with 13 bases between. The CDR3 totals 16 residues. CDR3 DNA: TGTGCCAGCAGTTCGTCGCGGACGGGGAACACCGGGGAGCTGTTTTTT. Protein: CASSSSRTGNTGELFF.

This sequence joins TRBV23-1 and TRBJ2-2; no firm D call. TRBV23-1 is an ORF for which the function is uncertain. The CDR3 spans 15 residues. V gave up 0 bases and J gave up 1 base, with 6 bases separating them. The CDR3: CASSQSVENTGELFF. The CDR3 nucleotides read TGCGCCAGCAGTCAATCTGTAGAGAACACCGGGGAGCTGTTTTTT.

The chain carries TRBV6-5 and TRBJ2-5, with TRBD2 as a possible D gene (6 bases). Germline CDR1 reads MNHEY; CDR2 reads SVGAGI. This CDR3 has 12 amino acids. Deletions cut 6 bases from V and 7 bases from J, with 12 bases between. This chain's CDR3 is CASRILEGTQYF. The CDR3 nucleotides are TGTGCCAGCAGAATCCTGGAGGGGACCCAGTACTTC.

The chain is built from TRBV2 and TRBJ2-7, with D tentatively TRBD2 (5 bases). Trimming stripped 3 bases from V and 0 bases from J, with 9 bases between. This CDR3 has 14 amino acids. The germline V gene encodes CDR1 SNHLY and CDR2 FYNNEI. CDR3 protein: CASSEERSSYEQYF. The CDR3 region has the DNA TGTGCCAGCAGTGAGGAGCGGAGCTCCTACGAGCAGTACTTC.

This chain links TRBV5-6 with TRBJ1-5, with D perhaps matching TRBD1 (5 bases). This CDR3 contains 15 residues. Deletions cut 4 bases from V and 4 bases from J, with 15 bases between. Germline V gene lookup returns CDR1 SGHDT and CDR2 YYEEEE. The CDR3 DNA sequence: TGTGCCAGCAGCCCGTCGGGGGGTTTTAATCAGCCCCAGCATTTT. It codes for CASSPSGGFNQPQHF. Based on the CDR3 plus reference TRBV5-6 and TRBJ1-5, the full variable domain is DAGVTQSPTHLIKTRGQQVTLRCSPKSGHDTVSWYQQALGQGPQFIFQYYEEEERQRGNFPDRFSGHQFPNYSSELNVNALLLGDSALYLCASSPSGGFNQPQHFGDGTRLSIL.